This T cell receptor (beta chain) was documented in a study of shared clonotypes between healthy human individuals. The protocol was immunoSEQ multiplex PCR, while the TCRdb copy is restricted to in-frame clones and leaves out a portion. Among 450,000 to 500,000 clones listed, more than 65% were seen once. The count of this clone is one. The source of this sequence is a woman between 40 and 55 years old in good health. Some clones in this sample may be carry-over from other donors' samples. The specimen sequenced was PBMCs.

DNA of the CDR3: TGTGCCAGCAGTTACCCCGGCGTGTCGGACATCCGCAATCAGCCCCAGCATTTT. Protein product: CASSYPGVSDIRNQPQHF. The J gene is TRBJ1-5, the V gene TRBV28, with a tentative D call TRBD1 (5 bases). This CDR3 comprises 18 residues. Trimming pared 4 bases from V and 2 bases from J, leaving 21 bases between. Germline V CDR1 and CDR2: MDHEN, SYDVKM.